This T cell receptor beta chain was captured by sequencing in a study of shared clonotypes between healthy human individuals. Study at large: Donors, aged 18 to 49, were a couple of women and three men.

On sorted subsets, replicate PCRs used about 0.2 ug DNA, or some 27,000 T cell genomes. Data came from immunoSEQ multiplex PCR; TCRdb stores just in-frame clones and leaves some out. Of around 1.9 million clones listed, roughly 91% are singletons. Terminally differentiated effector memory CD45RA+ cells were excluded from the naive CD8 cells, which were CD45RO-negative and positively selected for CCR7. Each donor was a Caucasian adult residing in Nashville, Tennessee. The sequence derives from a young man in good health. Some clones in this sample may be carry-over from other donors' samples. Sequencing input: naive CD8+ T cells from PBMCs.

Here the CDR3 DNA reads TGTGCCAGCAGCTTAGATGGGGGCGAGGGCACCGGGGAGCTGTTTTTT. It yields the protein CASSLDGGEGTGELFF. This rearrangement joins TRBV7-9 to TRBJ2-2; the D gene is possibly TRBD1 (6 bases). Trimming took off 1 base at V and 4 bases at J, with 13 bases between the two ends. This CDR3 has 16 amino acids. Germline-derived CDR1 and CDR2 are SEHNR and FQNEAQ (reference sequence).